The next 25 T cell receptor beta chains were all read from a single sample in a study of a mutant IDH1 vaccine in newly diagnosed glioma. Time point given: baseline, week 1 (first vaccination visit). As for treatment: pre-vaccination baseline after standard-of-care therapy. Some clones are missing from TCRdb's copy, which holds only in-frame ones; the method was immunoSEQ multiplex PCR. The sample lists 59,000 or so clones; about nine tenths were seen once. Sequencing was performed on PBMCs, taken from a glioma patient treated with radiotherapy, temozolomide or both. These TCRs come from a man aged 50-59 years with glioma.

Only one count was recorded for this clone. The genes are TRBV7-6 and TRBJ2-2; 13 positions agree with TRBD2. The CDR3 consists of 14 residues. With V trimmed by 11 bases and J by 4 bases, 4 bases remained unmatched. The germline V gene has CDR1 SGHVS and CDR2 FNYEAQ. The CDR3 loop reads CALRLAGGTGELFF. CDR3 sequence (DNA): TGTGCCTTACGACTAGCGGGAGGCACCGGGGAGCTGTTTTTT. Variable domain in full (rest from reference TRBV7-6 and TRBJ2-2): GAGVSQSPRYKVTKRGQDVALRCDPISGHVSLYWYRQALGQGPEFLTYFNYEAQQDKSGLPNDRFSAERPEGSISTLTIQRTEQRDSAMYRCALRLAGGTGELFFGEGSRLTVL.

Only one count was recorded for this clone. The CDR3 here is CASRPEQGLNTEAFF. The CDR3 DNA follows: TGTGCCAGCAGACCTGAACAGGGGCTGAACACTGAAGCTTTCTTT. The chain couples TRBV6-6 to TRBJ1-1; 7 bases match TRBD1. The germline V gene encodes CDR1 MNHNY and CDR2 SVGAGI (reference sequence). The CDR3 totals 15 residues. The V and J ends lost 6 bases and 0 bases, in that order; junction bases with no gene match: 7.

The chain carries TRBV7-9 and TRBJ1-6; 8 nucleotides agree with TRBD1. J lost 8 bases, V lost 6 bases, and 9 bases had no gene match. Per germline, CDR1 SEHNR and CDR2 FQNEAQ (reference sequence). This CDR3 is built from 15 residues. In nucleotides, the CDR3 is TGTGCCAGCAGTTATCACAGGGGGAATGATTCACCCCTCCACTTT. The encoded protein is CASSYHRGNDSPLHF.

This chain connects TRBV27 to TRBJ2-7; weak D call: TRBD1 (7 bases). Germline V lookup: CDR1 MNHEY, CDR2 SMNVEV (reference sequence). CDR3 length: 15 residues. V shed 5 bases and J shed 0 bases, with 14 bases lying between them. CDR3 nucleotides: TGTGCCAGCAGTCGGGGAGGACAGGCCTCCTACGAGCAGTACTTC. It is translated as CASSRGGQASYEQYF.

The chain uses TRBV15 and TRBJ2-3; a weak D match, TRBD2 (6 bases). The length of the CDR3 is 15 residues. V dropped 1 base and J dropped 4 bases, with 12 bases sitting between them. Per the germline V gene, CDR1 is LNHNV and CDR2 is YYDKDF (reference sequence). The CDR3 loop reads CATSRAGDLADTQYF. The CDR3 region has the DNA TGTGCCACCAGCAGAGCGGGGGATTTAGCAGATACGCAGTATTTT.

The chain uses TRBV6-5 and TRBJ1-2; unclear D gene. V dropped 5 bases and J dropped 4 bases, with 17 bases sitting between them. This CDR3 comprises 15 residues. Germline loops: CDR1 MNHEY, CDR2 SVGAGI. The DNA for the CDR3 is TGTGCCAGCAGTAGTGAGTTAGGGTCGGGCTATGGCTACACCTTC. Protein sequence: CASSSELGSGYGYTF.

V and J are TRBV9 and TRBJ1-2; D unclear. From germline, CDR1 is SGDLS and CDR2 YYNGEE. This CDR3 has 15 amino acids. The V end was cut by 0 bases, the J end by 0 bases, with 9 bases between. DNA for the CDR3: TGTGCCAGCAGCGTAGGGGGTAGCGCTAACTATGGCTACACCTTC. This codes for CASSVGGSANYGYTF.

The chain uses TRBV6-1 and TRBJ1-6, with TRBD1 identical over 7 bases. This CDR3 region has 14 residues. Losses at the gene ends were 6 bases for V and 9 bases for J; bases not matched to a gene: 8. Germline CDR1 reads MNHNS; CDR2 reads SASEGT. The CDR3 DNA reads TGTGCCAGCAGAGAAACAGCAGGGGGTTCACCCCTCCACTTT. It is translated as CASRETAGGSPLHF.

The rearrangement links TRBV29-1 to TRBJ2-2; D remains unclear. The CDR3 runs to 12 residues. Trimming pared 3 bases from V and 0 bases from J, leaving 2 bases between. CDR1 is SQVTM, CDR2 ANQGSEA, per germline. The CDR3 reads CSVDSNTGELFF. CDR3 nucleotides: TGCAGCGTTGACTCGAACACCGGGGAGCTGTTTTTT.

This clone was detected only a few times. The DNA of the CDR3 is TGTGCCAGCAGTGGGGAGAAAGGGTATGGAATGGCTTTCTTT. This gives the protein CASSGEKGYGMAFF. The rearrangement links TRBV2 to TRBJ1-1; D ambiguous. The CDR3 runs 14 residues. Trimming removed 4 bases at V and 11 bases at J, with 20 bases between. In germline, CDR1 is SNHLY, CDR2 FYNNEI.

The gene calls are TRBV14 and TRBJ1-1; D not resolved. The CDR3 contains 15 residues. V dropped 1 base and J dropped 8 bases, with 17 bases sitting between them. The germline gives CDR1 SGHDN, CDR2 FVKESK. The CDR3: CASSQGGIGLWEAFF. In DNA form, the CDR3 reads TGTGCCAGCAGCCAAGGTGGCATAGGGCTCTGGGAAGCTTTCTTT.

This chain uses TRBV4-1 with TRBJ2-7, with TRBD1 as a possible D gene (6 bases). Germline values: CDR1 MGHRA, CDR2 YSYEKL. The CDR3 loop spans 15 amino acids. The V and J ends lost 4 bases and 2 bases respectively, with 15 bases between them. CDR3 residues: CASSPQGDRTYEQYF. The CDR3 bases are TGCGCCAGCAGCCCACAGGGAGACCGAACCTACGAGCAGTACTTC.

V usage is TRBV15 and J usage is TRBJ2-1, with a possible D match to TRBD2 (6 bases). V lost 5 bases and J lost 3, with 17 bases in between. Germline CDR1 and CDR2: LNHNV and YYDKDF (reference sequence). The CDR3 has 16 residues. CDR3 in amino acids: CATSPDSSDYYNEQFF. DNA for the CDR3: TGTGCCACCAGCCCGGACTCTTCGGACTACTACAATGAGCAGTTCTTC. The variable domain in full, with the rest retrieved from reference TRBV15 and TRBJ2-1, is DAMVIQNPRYQVTQFGKPVTLSCSQTLNHNVMYWYQQKSSQAPKLLFHYYDKDFNNEADTPDNFQSRRPNTSFCFLDIRSPGLGDTAMYLCATSPDSSDYYNEQFFGPGTRLTVL.

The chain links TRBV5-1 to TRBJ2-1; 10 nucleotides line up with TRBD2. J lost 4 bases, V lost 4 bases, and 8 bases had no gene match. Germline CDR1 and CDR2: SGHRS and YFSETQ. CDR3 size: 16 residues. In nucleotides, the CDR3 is TGCGCCAGCAGCCCGGAAATAGCGGGGGGTTACAATGAGCAGTTCTTC. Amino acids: CASSPEIAGGYNEQFF.

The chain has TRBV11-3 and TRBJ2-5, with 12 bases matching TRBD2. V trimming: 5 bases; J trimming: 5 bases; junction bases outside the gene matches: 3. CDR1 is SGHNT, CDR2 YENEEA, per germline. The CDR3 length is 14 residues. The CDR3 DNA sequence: TGTGCCAGCAGCCAGACTAGCGGGAGCGAGACCCAGTACTTC. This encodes CASSQTSGSETQYF.

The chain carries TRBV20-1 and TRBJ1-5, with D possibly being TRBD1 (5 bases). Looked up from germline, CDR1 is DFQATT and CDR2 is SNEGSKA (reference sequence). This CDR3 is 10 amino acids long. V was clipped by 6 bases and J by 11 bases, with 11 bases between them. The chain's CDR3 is CSARGVTQHF. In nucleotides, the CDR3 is TGCAGTGCCCGGGGCGTGACCCAGCATTTT.

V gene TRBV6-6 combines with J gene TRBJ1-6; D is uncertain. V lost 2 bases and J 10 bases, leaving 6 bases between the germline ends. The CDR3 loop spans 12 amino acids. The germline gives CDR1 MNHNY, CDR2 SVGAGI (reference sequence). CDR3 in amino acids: CASSYPGSPLHF. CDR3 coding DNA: TGTGCCAGCAGTTACCCGGGATCACCCCTCCACTTT.

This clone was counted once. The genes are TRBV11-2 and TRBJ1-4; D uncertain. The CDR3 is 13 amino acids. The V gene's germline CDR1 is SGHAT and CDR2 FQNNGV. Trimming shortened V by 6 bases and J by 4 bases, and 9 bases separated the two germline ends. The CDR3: CASRVWVNEKLFF. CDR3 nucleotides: TGTGCCAGCAGAGTTTGGGTTAATGAAAAACTGTTTTTT.

The CDR3 DNA sequence: TGTGCCAGCAGCTCTGGACAGTCCCGCTCTGGAAACACCATATATTTT. Protein product: CASSSGQSRSGNTIYF. This chain uses TRBV5-4 with TRBJ1-3; maybe TRBD1 (6 bases). Trimming pared 3 bases from V and 0 bases from J, leaving 13 bases between. Germline CDR1 and CDR2: SGHNT and YYREEE (reference sequence). This CDR3 is 16 amino acids long.

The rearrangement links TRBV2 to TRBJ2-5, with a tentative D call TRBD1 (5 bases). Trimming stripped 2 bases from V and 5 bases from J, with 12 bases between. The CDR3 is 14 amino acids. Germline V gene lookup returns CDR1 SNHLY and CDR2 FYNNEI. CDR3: CASSERGGPETQYF. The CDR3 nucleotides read TGTGCCAGCAGTGAAAGGGGCGGTCCGGAGACCCAGTACTTC.

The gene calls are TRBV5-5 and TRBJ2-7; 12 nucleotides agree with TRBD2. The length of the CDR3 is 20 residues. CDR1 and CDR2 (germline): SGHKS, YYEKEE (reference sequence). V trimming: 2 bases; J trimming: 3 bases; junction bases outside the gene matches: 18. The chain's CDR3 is CASSLLPKTSGRPTSYEQYF. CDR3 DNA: TGTGCCAGCAGCTTACTGCCTAAAACTAGCGGGAGGCCGACCAGCTACGAGCAGTACTTC.

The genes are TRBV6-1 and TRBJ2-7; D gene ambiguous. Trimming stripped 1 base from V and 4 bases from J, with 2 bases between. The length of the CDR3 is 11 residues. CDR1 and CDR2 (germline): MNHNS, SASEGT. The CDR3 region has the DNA TGTGCCAGCAGTGAAGGGTACGAGCAGTACTTC. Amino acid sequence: CASSEGYEQYF.

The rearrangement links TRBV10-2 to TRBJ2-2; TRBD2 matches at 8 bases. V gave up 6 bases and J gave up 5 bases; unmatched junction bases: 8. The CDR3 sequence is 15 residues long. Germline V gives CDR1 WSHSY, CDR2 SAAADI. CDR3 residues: CASRSAGGRTGELFF. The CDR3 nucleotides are TGCGCCAGCAGATCCGCGGGGGGACGAACCGGGGAGCTGTTTTTT.

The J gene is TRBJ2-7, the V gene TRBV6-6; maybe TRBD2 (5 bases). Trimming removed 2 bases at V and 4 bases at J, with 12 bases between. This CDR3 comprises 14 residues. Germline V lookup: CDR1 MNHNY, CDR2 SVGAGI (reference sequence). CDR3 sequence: CASSYTERRYEQYF. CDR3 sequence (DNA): TGTGCCAGCAGTTACACCGAAAGGAGGTACGAGCAGTACTTC.

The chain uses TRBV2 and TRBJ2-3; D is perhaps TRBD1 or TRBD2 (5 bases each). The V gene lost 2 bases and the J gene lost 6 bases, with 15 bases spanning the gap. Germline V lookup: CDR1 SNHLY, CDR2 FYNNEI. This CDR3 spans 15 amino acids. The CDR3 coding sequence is TGTGCCAGCAGTGAACAGGGAACTCCGGGGGATACGCAGTATTTT. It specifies CASSEQGTPGDTQYF.